Below, 26 T cell receptor beta chains from the same sample are listed, as sequenced in a study of OX40 agonist ivuxolimab in advanced cancers. Assay used: immunoSEQ multiplex PCR; TCRdb lists only in-frame clones, some missing. Seen here are some 43,000 clones, just under 90% observed once, and the top ten hold 9% to 12%. Sequencing was performed on CD4+ or CD8+ T cells sorted from blood, taken in a trial of the OX40 agonist ivuxolimab. These receptors originate from an adult with an advanced solid tumor such as melanoma, head and neck, liver or kidney cancer.

J is TRBJ2-3 and V is TRBV4-3; either TRBD1 or TRBD2 may supply D (6 bases each). Germline values: CDR1 LGHNA, CDR2 YSLEER. This CDR3 has 14 residues. Trimming pared 2 bases from V and 5 bases from J, leaving 11 bases between. The CDR3 DNA follows: TGCGCCAGCAGCCAACTAGGGGGAGGAGATACGCAGTATTTT. It specifies CASSQLGGGDTQYF.

This chain uses TRBV27 with TRBJ1-1; D unclear. The germline V gene encodes CDR1 MNHEY and CDR2 SMNVEV (reference sequence). V dropped 3 bases and J dropped 5 bases, with 10 bases sitting between them. This CDR3 has 13 residues. The CDR3 sequence is CASSFGGGTEAFF. The CDR3 DNA is TGTGCCAGCAGTTTTGGAGGAGGAACTGAAGCTTTCTTT.

The genes are TRBV5-1 and TRBJ2-5, with TRBD1 matching over 8 bases. CDR1 SGHRS and CDR2 YFSETQ come from the germline V gene. The V and J ends lost 4 bases and 3 bases, in that order; junction bases with no gene match: 17. CDR3 size: 18 residues. The CDR3 sequence: CASSHYYYRTGWEETQYF. Written as DNA, the CDR3 is TGCGCCAGCAGCCACTACTACTACCGGACAGGGTGGGAAGAGACCCAGTACTTC. Based on the CDR3 plus reference TRBV5-1 and TRBJ2-5, the full variable domain is KAGVTQTPRYLIKTRGQQVTLSCSPISGHRSVSWYQQTPGQGLQFLFEYFSETQRNKGNFPGRFSGRQFSNSRSEMNVSTLELGDSALYLCASSHYYYRTGWEETQYFGPGTRLLVL.

The genes are TRBV18 and TRBJ1-1, with D unresolved. The CDR3 contains 15 residues. Trimming took off 4 bases at V and 4 bases at J, with 16 bases between the two ends. Germline values: CDR1 KGHSH, CDR2 LQKENI. The CDR3 reads CASSQQYGLVTEAFF. For the CDR3, the DNA is TGTGCCAGCTCACAACAGTACGGTTTGGTCACTGAAGCTTTCTTT.

The rearrangement links TRBV2 to TRBJ2-7, with 10 bases fitting TRBD2. The germline gives CDR1 SNHLY, CDR2 FYNNEI. The CDR3 is 13 amino acids. With V trimmed by 10 bases and J by 5 bases, 8 bases remained unmatched. Here the CDR3 reads CAIPSGRGDEQYF. The DNA for the CDR3 is TGTGCCATTCCTAGCGGGAGAGGGGACGAGCAGTACTTC. Combining the CDR3 with reference TRBV2 and TRBJ2-7 gives the whole variable domain EPEVTQTPSHQVTQMGQEVILRCVPISNHLYFYWYRQILGQKVEFLVSFYNNEISEKSEIFDDQFSVERPDGSNFTLKIRSTKLEDSAMYFCAIPSGRGDEQYFGPGTRLTVT.

The chain has TRBV4-3 and TRBJ1-2, with D possibly matching TRBD1 (5 bases). CDR1 is LGHNA, CDR2 YSLEER, per germline. CDR3 length: 13 amino acids. V lost 0 bases and J 8 bases, leaving 10 bases between the germline ends. The CDR3 loop is CASSQDFGDGYTF. CDR3 DNA sequence: TGCGCCAGCAGCCAAGATTTTGGGGACGGCTACACCTTC.

J is TRBJ1-4 and V is TRBV9, with D perhaps TRBD1 (6 bases). V was cut by 3 bases and J by 6 bases, with 18 bases left in between. CDR1 is SGDLS, CDR2 YYNGEE, per germline. The CDR3 is made up of 16 amino acids. CDR3 nucleotide sequence: TGTGCCAGCAGCGGACAAGGGGGGCCCTCCGATGAAAAACTGTTTTTT. Translation gives CASSGQGGPSDEKLFF.

The J gene is TRBJ1-1, the V gene TRBV7-2, with a possible D match to TRBD1 (6 bases). Per germline, CDR1 SGHTA and CDR2 FQGNSA. Trimming left V 3 bases short and J 3 bases short, with 11 bases between. This CDR3 has 14 amino acids. CDR3 amino acids: CASSFPTGHTEAFF. The CDR3 DNA reads TGTGCCAGCAGCTTCCCTACAGGGCACACTGAAGCTTTCTTT.

The rearrangement joins TRBV11-2 to TRBJ1-1, with no clear D. The germline V and J ends were trimmed by 5 bases and 1 base, with 14 bases remaining between them. The CDR3 is 15 amino acids. Germline V gives CDR1 SGHAT, CDR2 FQNNGV. CDR3 DNA: TGTGCCAGCAGCCAGCCCCCTCTAGGGAACACTGAAGCTTTCTTT. Protein: CASSQPPLGNTEAFF.

The count of this clone is one. The chain carries TRBV6-4 and TRBJ2-3; maybe TRBD1 (5 bases). Trimming removed 0 bases from V and 1 base from J, with 8 bases in between. This CDR3 has 15 residues. Germline V gene sequence: CDR1 MRHNA, CDR2 SNTAGT. The CDR3 is CASSDSGVGTDTQYF. The CDR3 DNA is TGTGCCAGCAGTGACTCAGGGGTCGGCACAGATACGCAGTATTTT.

This clone was counted only a few times. The chain couples TRBV11-2 to TRBJ2-2, with no clear D. Per the germline V gene, CDR1 is SGHAT and CDR2 is FQNNGV. V was clipped by 1 base and J by 1 base, with 13 bases between them. The length of the CDR3 is 17 residues. CDR3 bases: TGTGCCAGCAGCTTAGGTTCATCGTGGGGGAACACCGGGGAGCTGTTTTTT. This gives the protein CASSLGSSWGNTGELFF.

The V gene is TRBV6-4, the J gene TRBJ1-6; 8 positions match TRBD1. This CDR3 region has 16 residues. Trimming cost V 4 bases and J 5 bases; bases outside gene matches: 7. In germline, CDR1 is MRHNA, CDR2 SNTAGT. The CDR3 DNA sequence: TGTGCCAGCAGTGGGATGACAGGGGTCAATAATTCACCCCTCCACTTT. Its translation: CASSGMTGVNNSPLHF.

V gene TRBV27 combines with J gene TRBJ2-5, with TRBD2 identical over 12 bases. The CDR3 length is 17 residues. Germline CDR1 reads MNHEY; CDR2 reads SMNVEV (reference sequence). The V segment lost 3 bases and the J segment 1 base; nucleotides outside the gene matches: 6. The CDR3 nucleotides read TGTGCCAGCAGTTTTGTGGGGACTAGCGGGCCCCAAGAGACCCAGTACTTC. Protein product: CASSFVGTSGPQETQYF.

The rearrangement joins TRBV27 to TRBJ2-3, with TRBD1 matching over 7 bases. The junction had 8 bases not matched to a gene; V was cut back by 5 bases and J by 9 bases. CDR3 length equals 13 residues. CDR1 MNHEY and CDR2 SMNVEV come from the germline V gene (reference sequence). The CDR3 region has the DNA TGTGCCAGCAGTGTCCGGACAGGTTTCACGCAGTATTTT. This translates into CASSVRTGFTQYF.

The V gene is TRBV4-3, the J gene TRBJ1-2; 10 positions match TRBD1. CDR3 length equals 14 residues. Germline CDR1 reads LGHNA; CDR2 reads YSLEER. The J segment lost 6 bases and the V segment lost 0 bases, leaving 1 base of the junction unmatched. CDR3 sequence: CASSQDGTGDGYTF. The CDR3, as DNA: TGCGCCAGCAGCCAAGATGGGACAGGGGATGGCTACACCTTC.

The CDR3 sequence is CASSPSAQYGYTF. CDR3 coding DNA: TGTGCCAGCAGCCCATCGGCCCAGTATGGCTACACCTTC. The chain combines TRBV7-2 with TRBJ1-2; D gene unclear. Trimming pared 5 bases from V and 5 bases from J, leaving 12 bases between. CDR1 and CDR2 (germline): SGHTA, FQGNSA. The CDR3 loop spans 13 amino acids.

The V gene is TRBV6-5, the J gene TRBJ1-4; D unclear. The CDR3 is made up of 13 amino acids. Germline V gives CDR1 MNHEY, CDR2 SVGAGI. The germline V and J ends were trimmed by 2 bases and 10 bases, with 11 bases remaining between them. The CDR3 bases are TGTGCCAGCAGTTACAGGAATGAAGGAAAACTGTTTTTT. The encoded protein is CASSYRNEGKLFF.

The rearrangement joins TRBV19 to TRBJ2-7; 10 nucleotides agree with TRBD1. The CDR3 is 15 residues long. V shed 5 bases and J 6 bases; nucleotides not matched to a gene: 10. The germline V gene has CDR1 LNHDA and CDR2 SQIVND (reference sequence). Here the CDR3 DNA reads TGTGCCAGTAGTCTACCGGGACAGGGGTCCCCCGAGCAGTACTTC. Amino acid sequence: CASSLPGQGSPEQYF. Full variable domain (outside the CDR3, taken from reference TRBV19 and TRBJ2-7): DGGITQSPKYLFRKEGQNVTLSCEQNLNHDAMYWYRQDPGQGLRLIYYSQIVNDFQKGDIAEGYSVSREKKESFPLTVTSAQKNPTAFYLCASSLPGQGSPEQYFGPGTRLTVT.

This clone appeared a single time. V usage is TRBV29-1 and J usage is TRBJ2-7; D ambiguous. Trimming shortened V by 7 bases and J by 4 bases, and 11 bases separated the two germline ends. This CDR3 spans 11 amino acids. Germline V lookup: CDR1 SQVTM, CDR2 ANQGSEA. CDR3 nucleotide sequence: TGCAGCGCCTTGGGCGCTTACGAGCAGTACTTC. Translated: CSALGAYEQYF.

The rearrangement links TRBV30 to TRBJ1-2; D possibly corresponds to TRBD1 (6 bases). Between the trimmed V and J ends, which lost 8 bases and 7 bases, there was a span of 20 bases. The CDR3 runs 13 residues. CDR1 GTSNPN and CDR2 SVGIG come from the germline V gene (reference sequence). CDR3 loop: CASLGQGAGGYTF. The CDR3 DNA follows: TGTGCCAGTCTGGGACAAGGAGCCGGTGGCTACACCTTC.

V is TRBV6-1 and J is TRBJ2-1; 9 positions agree with TRBD2. In germline, CDR1 is MNHNS, CDR2 SASEGT. Trimming removed 4 bases from V and 5 bases from J; junction bases left unmatched: 9. The CDR3 has 16 amino acids. The CDR3 reads CASSGGTSRLNNEQFF. The CDR3 coding sequence is TGTGCCAGCAGTGGAGGGACTAGCCGGCTAAACAATGAGCAGTTCTTC.

The chain combines TRBV13 with TRBJ2-1; D gene uncertain. The CDR3 length is 14 residues. Germline assignment: CDR1 PRHDT and CDR2 FYEKMQ (reference sequence). Trimming shortened V by 5 bases and J by 1 base, and 9 bases separated the two germline ends. The CDR3 loop is CASSPFGSYNEQFF. DNA for the CDR3: TGTGCCAGCAGCCCCTTTGGGTCCTACAATGAGCAGTTCTTC.

The J gene is TRBJ1-2, the V gene TRBV4-1, with D possibly matching TRBD1 (6 bases). The V end lost 1 base, the J end lost 6 bases, and 15 bases lay between the germline ends. Germline V gene lookup returns CDR1 MGHRA and CDR2 YSYEKL. The CDR3 consists of 15 residues. CDR3 protein: CASSQVSIQGDGYTF. The CDR3 coding sequence is TGCGCCAGCAGCCAAGTCTCCATACAGGGCGATGGCTACACCTTC.

J is TRBJ1-1 and V is TRBV15; maybe TRBD1 (5 bases). Germline V gene lookup returns CDR1 LNHNV and CDR2 YYDKDF (reference sequence). V lost 0 bases and J lost 5, with 10 bases in between. The CDR3 loop spans 14 amino acids. The CDR3 DNA reads as TGTGCCACCAGCAGAGATCTGGGGCAGACTGAAGCTTTCTTT. The encoded protein is CATSRDLGQTEAFF.

This clone came up once. V usage is TRBV5-4 and J usage is TRBJ1-2; TRBD1 aligns across 7 bases. V shed 0 bases, J shed 8 bases, and the junction held 7 bases outside the gene matches. The CDR3 extends over 14 amino acids. Germline CDR1 is SGHNT and CDR2 is YYREEE (reference sequence). The CDR3 region is CASSLGRGPGGYTF. The CDR3 DNA reads as TGTGCCAGCAGCTTGGGTAGGGGGCCCGGAGGCTACACCTTC.

The rearrangement joins TRBV7-9 to TRBJ1-2; 8 bases are a match to TRBD1. CDR1 is SEHNR and CDR2 is FQNEAQ in the germline V gene (reference sequence). The CDR3 is 16 residues long. With 5 bases clipped from V and 5 bases from J, the junction kept 13 bases outside the gene matches. The CDR3 DNA follows: TGTGCCAGCAGCAGGGGGCCTCCAGGGGGCGCTTATGGCTACACCTTC. Translating it yields CASSRGPPGGAYGYTF.